These T cell receptor beta chains were read from a single sample in a study of T cell clusters in autoimmune cytopenias. Each CDR3 protein gets one entry in TCRdb, which reprocessed the multiplex PCR reads and gives no DNA. The sample table includes approximately 11,000 distinct CDR3 sequences. This sample was also put to use in a study of T cell repertoires in aging, cancer and after chemotherapy.

The sequenced sample was peripheral blood. The receptor source for this set is a human donor in good health. The CDR3 runs from the conserved cysteine through the conserved F or W. Some rows mark clone size as missing; the rest say once, few, many or name a class of expanded clone.

CSARALDGDYEQYF TRBJ2-7 TRBV20-1 medium-sized
CASRTRDPKYSGNTIYF TRBJ1-3 TRBV12-3/TRBV12-4 .
CASTQASSYEQYF TRBJ2-7 TRBV6-5 .
CASSLGGFTDTQYF TRBJ2-3 TRBV11-3 .
CASSLAPSGEQYF TRBJ2-7 TRBV7-2 medium-sized
CSARVSSYNSPLHF TRBJ1-6 TRBV20-1 medium-sized
CASSFLQTTNEKLFF TRBJ1-4 TRBV6-1 medium-sized
CASSRQGAIGELFF TRBJ2-2 TRBV11-2 .
CASSPDVGNEKLFF TRBJ1-4 TRBV5-4 .
CASSGQPHSPLHF TRBJ1-6 TRBV6-4 medium-sized
CASSWTVNTGELFF TRBJ2-2 TRBV6-2/TRBV6-3 medium-sized
CASSLGPRTEADTEAFF TRBJ1-1 TRBV7-2 .